This is a list of T cell receptor beta chains from one sample in a study of metastatic and nonmetastatic thyroid tumors. Through MiXCR, TCRdb re-clonotyped the PCR reads. The sample records about 56,000 clones, roughly 30% being singletons. The sequencing sample was made of blood. The source of these receptors is a female donor with papillary thyroid cancer or a benign thyroid nodule (not recorded which). Some clones in this sample may be carry-over from other donors' samples. CDR3s include the opening cysteine and the closing phenylalanine or tryptophan. D genes are given only for firm matches. A clone size is listed for some rows: how often the clone was seen (once, few, many), or a class if it is expanded.

J gene: TRBJ2-7; clone size: few; D gene: TRBD2; V gene: TRBV6-1; CDR3 DNA: TGTGCCAGCAGTTCTAAAGGACTAGCGGCATACGAGCAGTACTTC; CDR3 protein: CASSSKGLAAYEQYF
J gene: TRBJ2-7; clone size: NA; D gene: TRBD2; V gene: TRBV7-2; CDR3 DNA: TGTGCCAGCAGCTTAGGCTCGGGAGGTAGCTCCTACGAGCAGTACTTC; CDR3 protein: CASSLGSGGSSYEQYF
J gene: TRBJ1-4; clone size: NA; D gene: NA; V gene: TRBV6-9; CDR3 DNA: TGTGCCAGCAGTTCCGATGGGAGGATAAAGTCTAATGAAAAACTGTTTTTT; CDR3 protein: CASSSDGRIKSNEKLFF
J gene: TRBJ1-5; clone size: NA; D gene: NA; V gene: TRBV30; CDR3 DNA: TGTGCCTGGAGTGGGTCCAGGGGCCAGCCCCAGCATTTT; CDR3 protein: CAWSGSRGQPQHF
J gene: TRBJ2-7; clone size: NA; D gene: TRBD1; V gene: TRBV5-5; CDR3 DNA: TGTGCCAGCCTCCGCGACCGGGACAGGGGGCGCGAGCAGTACTTC; CDR3 protein: CASLRDRDRGREQYF
J gene: TRBJ1-2; clone size: NA; D gene: NA; V gene: TRBV18; CDR3 DNA: TGTGCCAGCTCACCGGATTGGACAACTAACTATGGCTACACCTTC; CDR3 protein: CASSPDWTTNYGYTF
J gene: TRBJ2-3; clone size: few; D gene: TRBD2; V gene: TRBV27; CDR3 DNA: TGTGCCAGCAGCCCCACACTAGCGGAATTCACAGATACGCAGTATTTT; CDR3 protein: CASSPTLAEFTDTQYF
J gene: TRBJ1-2; clone size: NA; D gene: TRBD1; V gene: TRBV5-1; CDR3 DNA: TGCGCCAGCAGCTCGGACAGGGGAGATGGCTACACCTTC; CDR3 protein: CASSSDRGDGYTF
J gene: TRBJ2-7; clone size: few; D gene: TRBD1; V gene: TRBV2; CDR3 DNA: TGTGCCAGCAGCCAATTGACAGGGCCTTCCTACGAGCAGTACTTC; CDR3 protein: CASSQLTGPSYEQYF
J gene: TRBJ1-2; clone size: many; D gene: TRBD1; V gene: TRBV30; CDR3 DNA: TGTGCCTGGGACAGGGTGTTGCGGGGCTACACCTTC; CDR3 protein: CAWDRVLRGYTF
J gene: TRBJ2-5; clone size: NA; D gene: NA; V gene: TRBV10-2; CDR3 DNA: TGCGCCAGCAGTAGACTTGGGACCGCCGTCCAAGAGACCCAGTACTTC; CDR3 protein: CASSRLGTAVQETQYF
J gene: TRBJ2-7; clone size: few; D gene: TRBD2; V gene: TRBV20-1; CDR3 DNA: TGCAGTGCTACCGGGACTAGCGGGAGGGCCTACGAGCAGTACTTC; CDR3 protein: CSATGTSGRAYEQYF
J gene: TRBJ2-7; clone size: NA; D gene: TRBD2; V gene: TRBV11-2; CDR3 DNA: TGTGCCAGCAGCGGACTACGACTAGCGGCGGCCTACGAGCAGTACTTC; CDR3 protein: CASSGLRLAAAYEQYF
J gene: TRBJ2-7; clone size: NA; D gene: NA; V gene: TRBV10-3; CDR3 DNA: TGTGCCATCAGTGAGTCTCCGAGGGAGCAGTACTTC; CDR3 protein: CAISESPREQYF
J gene: TRBJ2-7; clone size: NA; D gene: TRBD2; V gene: TRBV5-1; CDR3 DNA: TGCGCCAGCAGCTGGTTGGGGAGCGGGGGACCCTACGAGCAGTACTTC; CDR3 protein: CASSWLGSGGPYEQYF
J gene: TRBJ2-7; clone size: NA; D gene: TRBD2; V gene: TRBV6-1; CDR3 DNA: TGTGCCAGCAGAGTTTGGGGCGTTGGGCGGGGGTCCTACGAGCAGTACTTC; CDR3 protein: CASRVWGVGRGSYEQYF
J gene: TRBJ1-1; clone size: few; D gene: TRBD1; V gene: TRBV19; CDR3 DNA: TGTGCCAGTAGTGCTCAACGACAGGGGCGCACTGAAGCTTTCTTT; CDR3 protein: CASSAQRQGRTEAFF
J gene: TRBJ1-1; clone size: NA; D gene: NA; V gene: TRBV6-5; CDR3 DNA: TGTGCCAGCATTTTTCAGGGGTTGAACACTGAAGCTTTCTTT; CDR3 protein: CASIFQGLNTEAFF
J gene: TRBJ1-2; clone size: NA; D gene: TRBD1; V gene: TRBV5-1; CDR3 DNA: TGCGCCAGCACCCCAGGTCTAGGGGGCGTTGGCTACACCTTC; CDR3 protein: CASTPGLGGVGYTF
J gene: TRBJ2-1; clone size: NA; D gene: NA; V gene: TRBV30; CDR3 DNA: TGTGCCTGGGGGAAGGGAATCGCATACAATGAGCAGTTCTTC; CDR3 protein: CAWGKGIAYNEQFF
J gene: TRBJ2-5; clone size: few; D gene: NA; V gene: TRBV6-1; CDR3 DNA: TGTGCCAGCAGCGCGGACATTCAAGAGACCCAGTACTTC; CDR3 protein: CASSADIQETQYF
J gene: TRBJ1-2; clone size: few; D gene: NA; V gene: TRBV2; CDR3 DNA: TGTGCCAGCACGCCGGGGGGCGTATATGGCTACACCTTC; CDR3 protein: CASTPGGVYGYTF
J gene: TRBJ2-7; clone size: NA; D gene: NA; V gene: TRBV20-1; CDR3 DNA: TGCAGTGCTACAGATCCCTTCCCCTCTAACGAGCAGTACTTC; CDR3 protein: CSATDPFPSNEQYF
J gene: TRBJ2-2; clone size: NA; D gene: NA; V gene: TRBV19; CDR3 DNA: TGTGCCAGTACTAAGGTGGGACCCTGGAACACCGGGGAGCTGTTTTTT; CDR3 protein: CASTKVGPWNTGELFF
J gene: TRBJ2-5; clone size: many; D gene: NA; V gene: TRBV7-2; CDR3 DNA: TGTGCCAGCAGCCCCGACCAGGGACTGTGGTACTTC; CDR3 protein: CASSPDQGLWYF
J gene: TRBJ2-7; clone size: NA; D gene: TRBD2; V gene: TRBV6-2/TRBV6-3; CDR3 DNA: TGTGCCAGCAGTTACAGAGGGACTACCCACTGGGAGCAGTACTTC; CDR3 protein: CASSYRGTTHWEQYF
J gene: TRBJ2-1; clone size: many; D gene: NA; V gene: TRBV6-6; CDR3 DNA: TGTGCCAGCAGTTACTCGACGGTAGGGAGAAATGAGCAGTTCTTC; CDR3 protein: CASSYSTVGRNEQFF
J gene: TRBJ2-1; clone size: NA; D gene: TRBD2; V gene: TRBV10-1; CDR3 DNA: TGCGCCAGCAGTGGCCTGGGACTAGCGGGTTACAATGAGCAGTTCTTC; CDR3 protein: CASSGLGLAGYNEQFF
J gene: TRBJ1-6; clone size: few; D gene: TRBD1; V gene: TRBV6-5; CDR3 DNA: TGTGCCAGCAGTTACCCGGACAGGGTTTCACCCCTCCACTTT; CDR3 protein: CASSYPDRVSPLHF
J gene: TRBJ2-1; clone size: few; D gene: TRBD2; V gene: TRBV19; CDR3 DNA: TGTGCCAGTAGTGGACGACTAGCGGGAGGCTACAATGAGCAGTTCTTC; CDR3 protein: CASSGRLAGGYNEQFF
J gene: TRBJ2-3; clone size: medium-sized; D gene: TRBD2; V gene: TRBV6-4; CDR3 DNA: TGTGCCAGCAGTGATTTAGCGGGAGGCACAGATACGCAGTATTTT; CDR3 protein: CASSDLAGGTDTQYF
J gene: TRBJ1-1; clone size: NA; D gene: NA; V gene: TRBV9; CDR3 DNA: TGTGCCAGCAGCGTGGAATTTACCGGGAACACTGGAGCTTTCTTT; CDR3 protein: CASSVEFTGNTGAFF
J gene: TRBJ1-2; clone size: NA; D gene: NA; V gene: TRBV30; CDR3 DNA: TGTGCCTGGAGTGGCCGGGGGTGGGATAACTATGGCTACCCCTTC; CDR3 protein: CAWSGRGWDNYGYPF
J gene: TRBJ2-3; clone size: many; D gene: NA; V gene: TRBV5-6; CDR3 DNA: TGTGCCAGCAGCGCGCCGGACTGGGCGGATACGCAGTATTTT; CDR3 protein: CASSAPDWADTQYF
J gene: TRBJ1-4; clone size: NA; D gene: TRBD1; V gene: TRBV11-2; CDR3 DNA: TGTGCCAGCAGCTTAGAAGGGGGCGCGGGAGAAAAACTGTTTTTT; CDR3 protein: CASSLEGGAGEKLFF
J gene: TRBJ2-6; clone size: few; D gene: NA; V gene: TRBV28; CDR3 DNA: TGTGCCAGCAGTCCACAAGTCTCTGGGGCCAACGTCCTGACTTTC; CDR3 protein: CASSPQVSGANVLTF
J gene: TRBJ1-5; clone size: many; D gene: NA; V gene: TRBV6-1; CDR3 DNA: TGTGCCAGCAGCGAGAACAGGGTCAATCAGCCCCAGCATTTT; CDR3 protein: CASSENRVNQPQHF
J gene: TRBJ2-7; clone size: NA; D gene: TRBD2; V gene: TRBV28; CDR3 DNA: TGTGCCAGCAGGACTAGCGGGGAGCAGTACTTC; CDR3 protein: CASRTSGEQYF
J gene: TRBJ2-2; clone size: NA; D gene: NA; V gene: TRBV28; CDR3 DNA: TGTGCCAGCAGTCCATCATCAATTGGGTCAGGCGGGGAGCTGTTTTTT; CDR3 protein: CASSPSSIGSGGELFF
J gene: TRBJ1-2; clone size: few; D gene: TRBD1; V gene: TRBV5-1; CDR3 DNA: TGCGCCAGCAGCCAATCGGACAGGGGCCTCCTCGGCTACACCTTC; CDR3 protein: CASSQSDRGLLGYTF
J gene: TRBJ1-6; clone size: NA; D gene: NA; V gene: TRBV6-1; CDR3 DNA: TGTGCCAGCAGTGCCGGGAGCTCATCACCCCTCCACTTT; CDR3 protein: CASSAGSSSPLHF
J gene: TRBJ2-3; clone size: few; D gene: NA; V gene: TRBV6-1; CDR3 DNA: TGTGCCAGCAGTACCCGGGGACACGCAGATACGCAGTATTTT; CDR3 protein: CASSTRGHADTQYF
J gene: TRBJ2-1; clone size: few; D gene: NA; V gene: TRBV12-3/TRBV12-4; CDR3 DNA: TGTGCCAGCACATATGGGGGAAGGGGCAATGAGCAGTTCTTC; CDR3 protein: CASTYGGRGNEQFF
J gene: TRBJ2-1; clone size: NA; D gene: NA; V gene: TRBV9; CDR3 DNA: TGTGCCAGTAGCGTAGGTGGCGTGAGCTCCTACAATGAGCAGTTCTTC; CDR3 protein: CASSVGGVSSYNEQFF
J gene: TRBJ1-1; clone size: NA; D gene: NA; V gene: TRBV7-9; CDR3 DNA: TGTGCCAGCAGCTTAGCTCAGGGGACCGACACTGAAGCTTTCTTT; CDR3 protein: CASSLAQGTDTEAFF
J gene: TRBJ2-1; clone size: NA; D gene: NA; V gene: TRBV5-1; CDR3 DNA: TGCGCCAGCAGCTTGTTCTGGCAACCCAGCTCCTACAATGAGCAGTTCTTC; CDR3 protein: CASSLFWQPSSYNEQFF
J gene: TRBJ2-7; clone size: NA; D gene: TRBD2; V gene: TRBV27; CDR3 DNA: TGTGCCAGCAGATCCCCGGGACTAGCGGGCGTGCAGTACTTC; CDR3 protein: CASRSPGLAGVQYF
J gene: TRBJ2-3; clone size: NA; D gene: NA; V gene: TRBV5-6; CDR3 DNA: TGTGCCAGCAGCTGGTCGGGAGTAGTGCCAGATACGCAGTATTTT; CDR3 protein: CASSWSGVVPDTQYF
J gene: TRBJ1-5; clone size: many; D gene: NA; V gene: TRBV20-1; CDR3 DNA: TGCAGTGCTAGAGATATAGGGGACATTAATAATCAGCCCCAGCATTTT; CDR3 protein: CSARDIGDINNQPQHF
J gene: TRBJ1-3; clone size: few; D gene: NA; V gene: TRBV6-6; CDR3 DNA: TGTGCCAGCAGTTACTCGACCGCCTCTGGAAACACCATATATTTT; CDR3 protein: CASSYSTASGNTIYF
J gene: TRBJ2-2; clone size: NA; D gene: TRBD2; V gene: TRBV20-1; CDR3 DNA: TGCAGTGCTAGAAGCGGGGGCATGGGGACCGGGGAGCTGTTTTTT; CDR3 protein: CSARSGGMGTGELFF
J gene: TRBJ1-2; clone size: NA; D gene: TRBD1; V gene: TRBV12-3/TRBV12-4; CDR3 DNA: TGTGCCAGCAGCCCCCAACAGGGGGCCCTTAAGGGCTACACCTTC; CDR3 protein: CASSPQQGALKGYTF
J gene: TRBJ2-7; clone size: few; D gene: TRBD1; V gene: TRBV19; CDR3 DNA: TGTGCCAGTACCACCGGGACAGGGTACGAGCAGTACTTC; CDR3 protein: CASTTGTGYEQYF
J gene: TRBJ2-5; clone size: NA; D gene: NA; V gene: TRBV7-3; CDR3 DNA: TGTGCCAGCAGCTGGCGCCTAGGGGAGACCCAGTACTTC; CDR3 protein: CASSWRLGETQYF
J gene: TRBJ2-7; clone size: NA; D gene: TRBD1; V gene: TRBV24-1; CDR3 DNA: TGTGCCACCAGTGATCCCGGGACAGGGAGGCACGAGCAGTACTTC; CDR3 protein: CATSDPGTGRHEQYF